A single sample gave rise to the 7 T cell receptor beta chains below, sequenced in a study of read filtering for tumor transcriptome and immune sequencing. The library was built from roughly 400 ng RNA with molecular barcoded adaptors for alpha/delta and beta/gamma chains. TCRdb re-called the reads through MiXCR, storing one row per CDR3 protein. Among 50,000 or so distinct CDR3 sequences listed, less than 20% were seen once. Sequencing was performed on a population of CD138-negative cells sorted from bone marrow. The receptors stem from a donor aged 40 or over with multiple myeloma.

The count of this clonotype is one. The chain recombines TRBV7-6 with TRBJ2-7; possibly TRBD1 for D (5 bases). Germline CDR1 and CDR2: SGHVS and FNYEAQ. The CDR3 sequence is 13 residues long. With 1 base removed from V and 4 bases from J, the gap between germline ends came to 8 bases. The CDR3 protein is CASSLGGRYEQYF. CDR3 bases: TGTGCCAGCAGCTTAGGGGGCAGGTACGAGCAGTACTTC.

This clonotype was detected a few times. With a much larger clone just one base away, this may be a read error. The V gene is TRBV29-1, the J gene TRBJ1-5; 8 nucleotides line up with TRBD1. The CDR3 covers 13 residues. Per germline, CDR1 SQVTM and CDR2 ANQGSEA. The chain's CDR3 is CGVGQGVHQPQHF. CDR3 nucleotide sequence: TGCGGCGTTGGACAGGGAGTACATCAGCCCCAGCATTTT.

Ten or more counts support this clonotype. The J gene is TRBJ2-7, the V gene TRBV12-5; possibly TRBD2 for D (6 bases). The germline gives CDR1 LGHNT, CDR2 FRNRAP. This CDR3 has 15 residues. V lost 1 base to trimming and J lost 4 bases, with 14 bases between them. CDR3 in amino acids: CASGLAPGSGYEQYF. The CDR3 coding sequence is TGTGCTAGTGGTTTGGCTCCCGGGAGCGGGTACGAGCAGTACTTC.

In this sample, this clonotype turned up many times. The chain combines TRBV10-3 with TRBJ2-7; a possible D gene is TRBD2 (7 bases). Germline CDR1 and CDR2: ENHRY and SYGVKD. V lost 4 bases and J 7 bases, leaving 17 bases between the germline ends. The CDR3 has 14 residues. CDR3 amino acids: CAISVVGGGGEQYF. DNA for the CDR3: TGTGCCATCAGTGTTGTTGGGGGCGGGGGTGAGCAGTACTTC.

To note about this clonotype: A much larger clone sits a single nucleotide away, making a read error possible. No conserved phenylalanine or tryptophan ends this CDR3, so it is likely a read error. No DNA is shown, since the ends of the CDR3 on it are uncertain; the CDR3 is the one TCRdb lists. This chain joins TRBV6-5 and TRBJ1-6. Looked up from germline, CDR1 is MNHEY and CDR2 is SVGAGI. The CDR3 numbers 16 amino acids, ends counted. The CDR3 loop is CASSKTGLPLDSPFHL.

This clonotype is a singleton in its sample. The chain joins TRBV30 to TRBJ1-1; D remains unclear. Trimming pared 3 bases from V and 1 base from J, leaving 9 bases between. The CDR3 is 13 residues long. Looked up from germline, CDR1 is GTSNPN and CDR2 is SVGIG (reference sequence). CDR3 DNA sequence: TGTGCCTGGAGCAAAGGGTCGAACACTGAAGCTTTCTTT. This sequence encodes CAWSKGSNTEAFF.

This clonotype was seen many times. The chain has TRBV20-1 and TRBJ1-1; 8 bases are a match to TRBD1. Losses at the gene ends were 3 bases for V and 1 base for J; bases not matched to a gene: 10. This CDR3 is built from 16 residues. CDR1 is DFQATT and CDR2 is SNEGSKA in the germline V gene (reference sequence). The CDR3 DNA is TGCAGTGCTAGCAGCTTTCCAGGGGGCTGGAACACTGAAGCTTTCTTT. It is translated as CSASSFPGGWNTEAFF.